This TCR beta chain originates from a study of T cell responses to AZD1222 COVID-19 vaccine. General study points: Donors were largely white British and mainly female; clonal diversity was possibly underestimated. Once two AZD1222 doses were given, Spike-specific TCR breadth and depth went up. Within unmutated variant regions lay the reported targets of nearly half of spike-specific TCRs. Along spike, vaccine-associated CD4 TCRs were found throughout, with dominance at 160-218 and 743-854.

Trimming took 0 bases from V and 2 from J, leaving 4 bases between them. CDR3 length equals 13 residues. In germline, CDR1 is SEHNR, CDR2 FQNEAQ (reference sequence). For this clone: The antigen remains undetermined. Other nucleotide sequences from this sample produce the same CDR3.

This table comes from immunoSEQ multiplex PCR, and its TCRdb copy is limited to in-frame clones, with some not included. The sample consists of approximately 180,000 clones, roughly nine tenths of them appearing once. Sequenced here: peripheral blood, sampled on day 0 of AZD1222 vaccination. This TCR came from an adult in good health. This sequence joins TRBV7-9 and TRBJ1-1; D not resolved. The CDR3 protein is CASSLAPNTEAFF. For the CDR3, the DNA is TGTGCCAGCAGCTTAGCCCCCAACACTGAAGCTTTCTTT.